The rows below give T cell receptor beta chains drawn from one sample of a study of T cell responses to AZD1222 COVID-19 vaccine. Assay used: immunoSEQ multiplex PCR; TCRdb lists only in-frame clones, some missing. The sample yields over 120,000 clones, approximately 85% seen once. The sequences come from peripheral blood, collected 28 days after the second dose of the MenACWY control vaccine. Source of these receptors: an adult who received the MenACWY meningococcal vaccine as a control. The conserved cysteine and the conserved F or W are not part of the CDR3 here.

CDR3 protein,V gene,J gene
ATRTGRNSPLH,TRBV6-5,TRBJ1-6
ASSLGDEQF,TRBV12-3/TRBV12-4,TRBJ2-1
ASYSGSKNSPLH,TRBV5-4,TRBJ1-6
ASRKPQASNYGYT,TRBV19,TRBJ1-2
ASSSSASTGVPYEQY,TRBV28,TRBJ2-7
ASSATGTGGNIQY,TRBV7-8,TRBJ2-4
ASSLTSGTTDTQY,TRBV7-3,TRBJ2-3
ASSAYGVHEQY,TRBV5-6,TRBJ2-7
AISEPLGGGLY,TRBV10-3,TRBJ2-7
ASLSDRGNEQY,TRBV6-5,TRBJ2-7
ASSLDGNGANVLT,TRBV5-1,TRBJ2-6
AWTTAWSSYNSPLH,TRBV30,TRBJ1-6
ASSPGFAYEQY,TRBV3-1/TRBV3-2,TRBJ2-7
ASSGLAVPYNEQF,TRBV9,TRBJ2-1
SVEDLQAF,TRBV29-1,TRBJ1-1
ASSSSGTIGGTQY,TRBV7-6,TRBJ2-5
ASTRLAGGGNEQF,TRBV5-6,TRBJ2-1
ASSFGGRFNQPQH,TRBV5-7,TRBJ1-5
ASSQASLNEKLF,TRBV23-1,TRBJ1-4
ASSFGRDLSGNTIY,TRBV5-1,TRBJ1-3
ASSAALDESNQPQH,TRBV5-6,TRBJ1-5
SAPEGEQF,TRBV20-1,TRBJ2-1
ASSSSHSFYEQY,TRBV6-5,TRBJ2-7
ASSYFREMNTEAF,TRBV6-5,TRBJ1-1
ASSYSTGARETQY,TRBV6-5,TRBJ2-5
ASSLGGQGTGELF,TRBV7-9,TRBJ2-2
ASSLEVGGGETQY,TRBV7-3,TRBJ2-5
ATSDFAAGLSTDTQY,TRBV24-1,TRBJ2-3
ASSLVAGVTDTQY,TRBV7-2,TRBJ2-3
ASSLVRQGAAGYT,TRBV7-2,TRBJ1-2
ASSRGLAGVGGELF,TRBV3-1/TRBV3-2,TRBJ2-2
ASERGRGTEAF,TRBV11-1,TRBJ1-1
ASRRDRGSGNTIY,TRBV13,TRBJ1-3
ASSLSAGGNTEAF,TRBV27,TRBJ1-1
ASSYEGTDTQY,TRBV11-3,TRBJ2-3
ASSERLLSGTTEAF,TRBV6-1,TRBJ1-1
ASSPRWGVTGELF,TRBV3-1/TRBV3-2,TRBJ2-2